This note documents a single T cell receptor beta chain sequence. What it binds is unknown. These data are taken from a study of cytomegalovirus exposure and HLA in healthy donors. Points from the study as a whole: A later analysis found that most CMV-associated TCR beta chains appeared HLA-restricted. A later analysis, which compared TCR beta chains of equal frequency, found the HLA-associated ones more clonally expanded. The authors assumed roughly uniform sequencing depth across donors for presence/absence analyses.

The length of the CDR3 is 14 residues. V was trimmed by 8 bases and J by 4 bases, leaving 18 bases between them. Germline assignment: CDR1 SGHRS and CDR2 YFSETQ. The PCR had 60 Vbeta and 13 Jbeta primers. TCRdb's table, derived via immunoSEQ multiplex PCR, lists solely in-frame clones and lacks some. The sample lists 200,000 or so clones; roughly three quarters were seen once. The TCR sequence derives from a man aged 45-65 years in good health and CMV-seronegative. This chain joins TRBV5-1 and TRBJ2-5; tentatively, D is TRBD1 (6 bases). Sequenced sample: PBMCs. CDR3 in DNA: TGCGCCAGTGGTACAGGGCTCGGGTTAGAGACCCAGTACTTC. Residues: CASGTGLGLETQYF.